This T cell receptor beta chain appears in the sequencing data of a study of cytomegalovirus exposure and HLA in healthy donors. Germline V lookup: CDR1 MNHNS, CDR2 SASEGT. The ends lost 8 bases at V and 7 bases at J; junction bases unmatched: 6. The CDR3 contains 13 residues. PCR used 60 Vbeta primers and 13 Jbeta primers. Profiled with immunoSEQ multiplex PCR; TCRdb holds only in-frame clones, not every one. The sample carries 150,000 to 200,000 clones, more than 75% recorded once. The chain couples TRBV6-1 to TRBJ1-2; 11 nucleotides agree with TRBD1. The specimen sequenced was PBMCs. This sequence originates from a woman in her 30s in good health and CMV-seropositive. CDR3: CASVRTGGLGYTF. The CDR3 DNA sequence: TGTGCCAGCGTCCGGACAGGGGGCCTTGGCTACACCTTC.